These 22 T cell receptor beta chains were sequenced from one sample in a study of immune heterogeneity within non-small cell lung tumors. Bulk tumor genomic DNA served as template, at about 600 ng per sample. Several far-apart biopsies were taken per primary tumor during surgery. Patients went through curative surgery, and their non-small cell lung cancer was untreated and newly diagnosed. Multiplex PCR relied on 32 V and 13 J primers to amplify TCR beta CDR3. TCRdb re-derived calls from the multiplex PCR reads in MiXCR, one entry per CDR3 protein. The sample consists of around 6,700 distinct CDR3 sequences, less than 25% of them appearing once. The sequencing input was lung tumor tissue. These receptors were obtained from a man aged 70 or older with non-small cell lung cancer.

This clonotype was seen at least ten times. The genes are TRBV2 and TRBJ2-4; D uncertain. CDR1 is SNHLY and CDR2 is FYNNEI in the germline V gene. The CDR3 is 15 residues long. V lost 7 bases to trimming and J lost 0 bases, with 13 bases between them. CDR3 residues: CASISGTAAKNIQYF. The CDR3 DNA reads as TGTGCCAGCATTAGTGGAACAGCAGCCAAAAACATTCAGTACTTC.

This clonotype was recorded many times. The junction departs from the called germline gene at one end, perhaps through a read error. CDR3 loop: CASSLSGGPYVYTF. The CDR3 DNA sequence: TGTGCCAGCAGCTTAAGTGGGGGCCCCTATGTCTACACCTTC. The chain couples TRBV7-2 to TRBJ1-2; tentatively, D is TRBD1 (6 bases). CDR3 length: 14 residues. CDR1 and CDR2 from the germline V gene are SGHTA and FQGNSA.

In its sample, this clonotype is medium-sized (0.01 to 0.1%). The chain carries TRBV29-1 and TRBJ2-7; D gene uncertain. V lost 7 bases and J 0 bases, leaving 16 bases between the germline ends. The CDR3 loop spans 14 amino acids. Germline CDR1 and CDR2: SQVTM and ANQGSEA. The DNA for the CDR3 is TGCAGCGCCACTACCGGAGCGATCTCCTACGAGCAGTACTTC. Encoded protein: CSATTGAISYEQYF.

This clonotype is medium-sized. This rearrangement joins TRBV3-1 to TRBJ1-2; D is ambiguous. The CDR3 has 12 amino acids. V was clipped by 0 bases and J by 10 bases, with 9 bases between them. CDR1 is LGHDT and CDR2 is YNNKEL in the germline V gene (reference sequence). DNA for the CDR3: TGTGCCAGCAGCCAAGAAACAGCCGACTACACCTTC. Translating gives CASSQETADYTF. The variable domain in full, completed from reference TRBV3-1 and TRBJ1-2, reads DTAVSQTPKYLVTQMGNDKSIKCEQNLGHDTMYWYKQDSKKFLKIMFSYNNKELIINETVPNRFSPKSPDKAHLNLHINSLELGDSAVYFCASSQETADYTFGSGTRLTVV.

The chain recombines TRBV10-2 with TRBJ2-1, with 9 bases aligning to TRBD2. Germline CDR1 and CDR2: WSHSY and SAAADI. This CDR3 region has 16 residues. V shed 8 bases, J shed 8 bases, and the junction held 16 bases outside the gene matches. The DNA for the CDR3 is TGCGCCAGCCTCTCGGGAGCGGGAGGATTCGGGGATGAGCAGTTCTTC. This encodes CASLSGAGGFGDEQFF.

This clonotype ranks as medium-sized. The J gene is TRBJ1-1, the V gene TRBV12-3 or TRBV12-4, with 10 bases that match TRBD1. V dropped 7 bases and J dropped 7; count of bases not matched to a gene: 6. The CDR3 has 13 residues. CDR3 in amino acids: CASIMTGGDEAFF. The CDR3 DNA is TGTGCCAGCATCATGACAGGGGGCGATGAAGCTTTCTTT.

By proportion, this clonotype is medium-sized. The rearrangement links TRBV28 to TRBJ2-7; 8 bases are a match to TRBD1. The CDR3 is 13 amino acids. V dropped 5 bases and J dropped 4; count of bases not matched to a gene: 4. From germline, CDR1 is MDHEN and CDR2 SYDVKM. Here the CDR3 DNA reads TGTGCCAGCAGTACGGACAGGGTTTACGAGCAGTACTTC. This translates into CASSTDRVYEQYF.

The chain links TRBV20-1 to TRBJ1-5; no definite D call. The germline V gene encodes CDR1 DFQATT and CDR2 SNEGSKA (reference sequence). The CDR3 contains 14 residues. V lost 1 base, J lost 5 bases, and 12 bases lay in between. Written as DNA, the CDR3 is TGCAGTGCTAGAGTAGGGTCAGGTCATCAGCCCCAGCATTTT. Its protein product is CSARVGSGHQPQHF.

This clonotype is labeled as medium-sized. The chain employs TRBV11-2 and TRBJ2-2; TRBD2 agrees at 14 bases. The CDR3 has 20 residues. V was clipped by 2 bases and J by 1 base; unmatched bases: 9. Germline V gene data show CDR1 as SGHAT and CDR2 as FQNNGV. The CDR3 here is CASSLNRGLAGGLNTGELFF. CDR3 sequence (DNA): TGTGCCAGCAGCTTAAACCGAGGACTAGCGGGGGGCTTGAACACCGGGGAGCTGTTTTTT.

This clonotype was recorded many times. The J gene is TRBJ2-3, the V gene TRBV6-1; TRBD2 matches 16 bases. CDR3 length equals 18 residues. The V and J ends lost 7 bases and 6 bases, in that order; junction bases with no gene match: 13. In germline, CDR1 is MNHNS, CDR2 SASEGT. This chain's CDR3 is CASKEKGLAGGRRDTQYF. CDR3 sequence (DNA): TGTGCCAGCAAGGAGAAGGGACTAGCGGGAGGGCGTCGGGATACGCAGTATTTT.

This clonotype is categorized as medium-sized. The gene calls are TRBV7-8 and TRBJ1-6; a possible D gene is TRBD1 (5 bases). Between the trimmed V and J ends, which lost 3 bases and 10 bases, there was a span of 10 bases. The CDR3 consists of 13 residues. Germline values: CDR1 SGHVS, CDR2 FQNEAQ. The CDR3 bases are TGTGCCAGCAGCTTGAGGGGTGGCTCACCCCTCCACTTT. Translated, it gives CASSLRGGSPLHF.

This clonotype showed up just a few times. The chain has TRBV11-2 and TRBJ2-3; no firm D call. The CDR3 runs to 11 residues. Trimming pared 1 base from V and 8 bases from J, leaving 4 bases between. The germline V gene encodes CDR1 SGHAT and CDR2 FQNNGV. CDR3 sequence: CASSLGGTQYF. The CDR3 DNA is TGTGCCAGCAGCTTAGGGGGTACGCAGTATTTT.

The chain links TRBV27 to TRBJ2-5; D unresolved. V lost 4 bases, J lost 1 base, and 7 bases lay in between. Germline-derived CDR1 and CDR2 are MNHEY and SMNVEV (reference sequence). The CDR3 covers 13 residues. CDR3 amino acids: CASSSAIQETQYF. CDR3 DNA sequence: TGTGCCAGCAGTTCGGCGATCCAAGAGACCCAGTACTTC.

This clonotype is judged medium-sized (0.01 to 0.1%). The chain has TRBV18 and TRBJ1-1; TRBD1 matches 10 bases. From germline, CDR1 is KGHSH and CDR2 LQKENI. The CDR3 runs 14 residues. Losses at the gene ends were 6 bases for V and 3 bases for J; bases not matched to a gene: 4. CDR3 sequence: CASSRQGADTEAFF. The CDR3, as DNA: TGTGCCAGCTCCCGACAGGGGGCCGACACTGAAGCTTTCTTT.

By sample share, this clonotype is medium-sized. The rearrangement links TRBV20-1 to TRBJ2-1; no clear D. Germline assignment: CDR1 DFQATT and CDR2 SNEGSKA (reference sequence). The CDR3 sequence is 13 residues long. Trimming removed 0 bases from V and 7 bases from J, with 10 bases in between. DNA of the CDR3: TGCAGTGCTAGAGATCCAACTGGGAATGAGCAGTTCTTC. This encodes CSARDPTGNEQFF.

Judged by abundance, this clonotype is medium-sized. The chain uses TRBV2 and TRBJ1-2, with a tentative D call TRBD1 (5 bases). Germline-derived CDR1 and CDR2 are SNHLY and FYNNEI. The CDR3 extends over 15 amino acids. Deletions cut 2 bases from V and 8 bases from J, with 18 bases between. CDR3 region: CASSESAGKTEGYTF. CDR3 nucleotide sequence: TGTGCCAGCAGTGAATCGGCAGGGAAGACGGAGGGCTACACCTTC.

As concerns this clonotype: The junction does not match germline at one end; this may be a read error. The J gene is TRBJ2-4, the V gene TRBV6-5; D is possibly TRBD1 (5 bases). The CDR3 consists of 13 residues. Germline V gene sequence: CDR1 MNHEY, CDR2 SVGAGI. CDR3 protein: CASSYSMGGQGFF. In DNA form, the CDR3 reads TGTGCCAGCAGTTACTCGATGGGTGGGCAGGGTTTTTTC.

This clonotype is medium-sized (0.01 to 0.1%) within its sample. The J gene is TRBJ1-6, the V gene TRBV2, with a possible D match to TRBD1 (6 bases). The V gene's germline CDR1 is SNHLY and CDR2 FYNNEI. This CDR3 region has 14 residues. V lost 6 bases, J lost 10 bases, and 16 bases lay in between. The CDR3 coding sequence is TGTGCCAGCAGCCCCGGGGAGGGGGGATCACCCCTCCACTTT. This sequence encodes CASSPGEGGSPLHF.

This clonotype is judged medium-sized. This sequence joins TRBV7-2 and TRBJ2-1; D perhaps matches TRBD2 (5 bases). CDR3 length: 15 residues. V was shortened by 1 base and J by 0 bases, with 7 bases between the two germline ends. Germline V gives CDR1 SGHTA, CDR2 FQGNSA. CDR3 residues: CASSLERSSYNEQFF. The CDR3 DNA follows: TGTGCCAGCAGCTTAGAGCGGAGCTCCTACAATGAGCAGTTCTTC.

Worth noting for this clonotype: A single base separates this from a much larger clone, so it may be a read error. The chain employs TRBV6-1 and TRBJ2-7; no firm D call. CDR1 is MNHNS, CDR2 SASEGT, per germline. The CDR3 runs to 12 residues. CDR3 DNA sequence: TGTGCCAGCAGTGAAGGGTACTACGAGCATTACTTC. It encodes CASSEGYYEHYF.

The sample holds one count of this clonotype. A much larger clone differs by one base, so this may be a read error. The rearrangement links TRBV20-1 to TRBJ1-1, with D possibly being TRBD1 (6 bases). The CDR3 length is 14 residues. Germline CDR1 reads DFQATT; CDR2 reads SNEGSKA (reference sequence). The CDR3 sequence: CSRRGGWMNTEAFF. CDR3 bases: TGCAGCCGGAGGGGGGGGTGGATGAACACTGAAGCTTTCTTT.

This clonotype is labeled as medium-sized (0.01 to 0.1%). The chain combines TRBV11-2 with TRBJ1-3, with D maybe TRBD1 (5 bases). The CDR3 covers 11 residues. The ends were cut back, 6 bases at V and 14 bases at J, with 14 bases in the middle. Per the germline V gene, CDR1 is SGHAT and CDR2 is FQNNGV. CDR3 in amino acids: CASRTAGLVYF. CDR3 in DNA: TGTGCCAGCAGGACAGCTGGTCTGGTATATTTT.